These 9 T cell receptor beta chains share one sample of origin, sequenced in a study of cytomegalovirus exposure and HLA in healthy donors. The PCR made use of 60 Vbeta and 13 Jbeta primers. Method: immunoSEQ multiplex PCR; TCRdb's copy keeps in-frame clones and lacks some. This repertoire shows some 250,000 clones, about 80% found once; its top ten account for over 5%. The specimen sequenced was PBMCs. Receptors originate from a woman between 40 and 55 years old in good health and CMV-seropositive.

The chain has TRBV6-5 and TRBJ1-6; D is ambiguous. The V end lost 6 bases, the J end lost 9 bases, and 9 bases lay between the germline ends. This CDR3 is built from 12 residues. Germline values: CDR1 MNHEY, CDR2 SVGAGI. Written as DNA, the CDR3 is TGTGCCAGCAGCTCCGTGTCTTCACCCCTCCACTTT. It encodes CASSSVSSPLHF.

The chain combines TRBV13 with TRBJ2-3; 13 nucleotides align to TRBD2. Germline V gives CDR1 PRHDT, CDR2 FYEKMQ (reference sequence). The CDR3 covers 16 residues. J lost 6 bases, V lost 5 bases, and 8 bases had no gene match. The CDR3 sequence: CASSEPLAGGLDTQYF. The CDR3, as DNA: TGTGCCAGCAGCGAACCACTAGCGGGGGGGCTTGATACGCAGTATTTT. The full variable domain, completed using reference TRBV13 and TRBJ2-3, is AAGVIQSPRHLIKEKRETATLKCYPIPRHDTVYWYQQGPGQDPQFLISFYEKMQSDKGSIPDRFSAQQFSDYHSELNMSSLELGDSALYFCASSEPLAGGLDTQYFGPGTRLTVL.

A note on this clone: A read error may produce the germline difference seen at one junction end. J is TRBJ2-5 and V is TRBV7-7; 9 bases fit TRBD2. Germline CDR1 SSHAT, CDR2 FNYEAQ (reference sequence). The CDR3 has 18 amino acids. The CDR3 sequence is CASSLGNGAGGFWETQYF. The CDR3 region has the DNA TGTGCTAGCAGCTTGGGGAATGGAGCGGGAGGATTTTGGGAGACCCAGTACTTC.

The genes are TRBV7-5 and TRBJ2-7; TRBD2 is the table's D call and was not checked against the DNA. TRBV7-5 is a listed pseudogene. The CDR3 loop spans 17 amino acids. The CDR3 here is CARSLGSWTGRSYEQYF. The CDR3, as DNA: TGTGCCAGAAGCTTGGGATCCTGGACGGGAAGGTCCTACGAGCAGTACTTC.

This rearrangement joins TRBV11-1 to TRBJ1-2; D is uncertain. Germline V lookup: CDR1 SGHAT, CDR2 FQDESV (reference sequence). The CDR3 covers 13 residues. The germline V and J ends were trimmed by 10 bases and 5 bases, with 17 bases remaining between them. The CDR3 sequence: CAIQAGRKYGYTF. As DNA, the CDR3 is TGTGCCATCCAGGCCGGGAGAAAGTATGGCTACACCTTC.

The chain employs TRBV5-6 and TRBJ2-3; 8 positions agree with TRBD1. V dropped 2 bases and J dropped 3; count of bases not matched to a gene: 8. The CDR3 is 16 residues long. CDR1 and CDR2 (germline): SGHDT, YYEEEE. CDR3 in amino acids: CASSLTLDRGTDTQYF. CDR3 nucleotides: TGTGCCAGCAGCTTAACTTTAGACAGGGGTACAGATACGCAGTATTTT.

The J gene is TRBJ1-2, the V gene TRBV7-3; 8 bases agree with TRBD1. Germline loops: CDR1 SGHTA, CDR2 FQGTGA. With 4 bases clipped from V and 7 bases from J, the junction kept 17 bases outside the gene matches. CDR3 length equals 17 residues. The CDR3 coding sequence is TGTGCCAGCAGCTCTGGACAGGGAAGGTCTCTCCTATCTGGCTACACCTTC. It is translated as CASSSGQGRSLLSGYTF.

The chain employs TRBV27 and TRBJ2-1; TRBD2 is a possible D gene (5 bases). The CDR3 totals 13 residues. CDR1 MNHEY and CDR2 SMNVEV come from the germline V gene (reference sequence). V was clipped by 5 bases and J by 9 bases, with 14 bases between them. The CDR3 nucleotides read TGTGCCAGCAGTCCAGACCTGGGGAGTGAGCAGTTCTTC. Residues: CASSPDLGSEQFF.

This chain links TRBV2 with TRBJ2-5; D not certain. The CDR3 covers 13 residues. The V gene lost 3 bases and the J gene lost 0 bases, with 5 bases spanning the gap. The V gene's germline CDR1 is SNHLY and CDR2 FYNNEI. The CDR3 protein is CASSDGYQETQYF. The CDR3 nucleotides are TGTGCCAGCAGTGACGGGTACCAAGAGACCCAGTACTTC.